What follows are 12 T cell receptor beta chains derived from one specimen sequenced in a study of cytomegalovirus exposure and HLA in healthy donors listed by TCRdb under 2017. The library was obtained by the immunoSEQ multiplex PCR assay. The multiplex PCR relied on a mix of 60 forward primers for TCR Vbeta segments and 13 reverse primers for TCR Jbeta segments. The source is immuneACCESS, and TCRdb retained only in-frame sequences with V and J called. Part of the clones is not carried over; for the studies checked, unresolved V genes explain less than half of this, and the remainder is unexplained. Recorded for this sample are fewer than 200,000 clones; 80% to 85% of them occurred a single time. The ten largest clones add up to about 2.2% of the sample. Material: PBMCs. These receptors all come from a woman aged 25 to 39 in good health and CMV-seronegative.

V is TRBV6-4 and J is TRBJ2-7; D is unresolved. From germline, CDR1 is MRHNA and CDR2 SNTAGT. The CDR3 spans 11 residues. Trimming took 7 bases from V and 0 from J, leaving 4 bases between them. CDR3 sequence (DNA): TGTGCCAGCACTAGCTCCTACGAGCAGTACTTC. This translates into CASTSSYEQYF.

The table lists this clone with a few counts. The CDR3 region has the DNA TGTGCCACCAGCAGCAGGGTGAGCTCTGGAAACACCATATATTTT. Translation gives CATSSRVSSGNTIYF. The chain links TRBV15 to TRBJ1-3; TRBD1 is a possible D gene (5 bases). The CDR3 spans 15 residues. Germline-derived CDR1 and CDR2 are LNHNV and YYDKDF (reference sequence). V shed 3 bases and J shed 0 bases, with 9 bases lying between them.

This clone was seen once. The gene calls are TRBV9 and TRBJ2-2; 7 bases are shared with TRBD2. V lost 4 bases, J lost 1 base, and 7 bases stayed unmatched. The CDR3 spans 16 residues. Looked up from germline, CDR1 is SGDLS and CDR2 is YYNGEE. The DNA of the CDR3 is TGTGCCAGCAGCCCCCGTGCTAGCGGGAACACCGGGGAGCTGTTTTTT. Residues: CASSPRASGNTGELFF.

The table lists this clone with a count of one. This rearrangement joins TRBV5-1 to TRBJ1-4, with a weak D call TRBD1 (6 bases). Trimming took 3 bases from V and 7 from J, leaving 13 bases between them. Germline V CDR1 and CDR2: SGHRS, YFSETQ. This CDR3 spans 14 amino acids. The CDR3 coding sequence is TGCGCCAGCAGCTCCGGGGCAGGGGTTGAAAAACTGTTTTTT. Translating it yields CASSSGAGVEKLFF.

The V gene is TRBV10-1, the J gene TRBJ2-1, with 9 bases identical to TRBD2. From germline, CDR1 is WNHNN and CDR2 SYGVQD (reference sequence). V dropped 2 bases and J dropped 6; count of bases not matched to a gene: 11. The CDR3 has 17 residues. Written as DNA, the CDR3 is TGCGCCAGCAGTGAGCCGACTAAGCGGGGGGCCTCCAATGAGCAGTTCTTC. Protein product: CASSEPTKRGASNEQFF.

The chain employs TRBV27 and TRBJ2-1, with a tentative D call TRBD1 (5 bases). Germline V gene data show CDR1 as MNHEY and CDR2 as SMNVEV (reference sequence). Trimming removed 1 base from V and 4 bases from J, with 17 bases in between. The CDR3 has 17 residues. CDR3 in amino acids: CASSLFKWGSRYNEQFF. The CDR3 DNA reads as TGTGCCAGCAGTTTATTCAAATGGGGCTCCAGGTACAATGAGCAGTTCTTC.

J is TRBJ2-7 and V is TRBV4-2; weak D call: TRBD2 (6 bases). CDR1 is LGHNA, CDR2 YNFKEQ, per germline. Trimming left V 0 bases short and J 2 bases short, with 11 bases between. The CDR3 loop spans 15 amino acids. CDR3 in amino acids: CASSQDLASAYEQYF. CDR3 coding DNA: TGTGCCAGCAGCCAAGACCTAGCGTCGGCCTACGAGCAGTACTTC.

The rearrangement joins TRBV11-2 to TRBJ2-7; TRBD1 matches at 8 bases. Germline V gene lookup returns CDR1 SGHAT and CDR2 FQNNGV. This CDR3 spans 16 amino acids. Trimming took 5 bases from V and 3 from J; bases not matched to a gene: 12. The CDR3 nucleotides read TGTGCCAGCAGCATACTCCGGGGACAGGAGTTCTACGAGCAGTACTTC. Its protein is CASSILRGQEFYEQYF.

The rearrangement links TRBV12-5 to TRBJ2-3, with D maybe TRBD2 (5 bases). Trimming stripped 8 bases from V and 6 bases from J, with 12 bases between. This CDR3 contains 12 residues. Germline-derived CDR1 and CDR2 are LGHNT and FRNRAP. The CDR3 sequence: CASSGRGDTQYF. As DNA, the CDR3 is TGTGCTAGTTCCGGAAGAGGGGATACGCAGTATTTT.

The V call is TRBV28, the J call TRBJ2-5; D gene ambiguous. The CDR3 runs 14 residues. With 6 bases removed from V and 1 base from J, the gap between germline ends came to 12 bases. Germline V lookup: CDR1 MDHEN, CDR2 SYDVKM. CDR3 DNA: TGTGCCAGCAGCCCCTGGGCAGCCCAAGAGACCCAGTACTTC. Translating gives CASSPWAAQETQYF.

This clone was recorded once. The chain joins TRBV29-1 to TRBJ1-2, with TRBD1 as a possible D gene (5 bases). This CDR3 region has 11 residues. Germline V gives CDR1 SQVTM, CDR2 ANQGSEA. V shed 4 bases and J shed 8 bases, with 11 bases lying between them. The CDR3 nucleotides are TGCAGCGTTGGGTCAGGGAACGGCTACACCTTC. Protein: CSVGSGNGYTF.

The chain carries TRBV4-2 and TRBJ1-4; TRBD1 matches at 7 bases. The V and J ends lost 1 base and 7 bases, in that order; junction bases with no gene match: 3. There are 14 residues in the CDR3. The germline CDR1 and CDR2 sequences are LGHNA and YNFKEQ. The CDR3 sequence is CASSQANRGEKLFF. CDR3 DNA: TGTGCCAGCAGCCAAGCAAACAGGGGTGAAAAACTGTTTTTT.